One sample yielded the 12 T cell receptor beta chains listed below, sequenced in a study of blood T cell repertoires in COVID-19 (dated by TCRdb to 2020 to 2021). Library prep was done by the immunoSEQ multiplex PCR assay. The table comes from immuneACCESS by way of TCRdb, which keeps in-frame sequences with V and J called. Part of the clones is missing from these tables; in studies checked, under half for an unresolved V gene and the rest for unknown reasons. In all, the sample holds roughly 360,000 clones, and approximately 87% of those were seen once. The top ten hold about 1.5% of the sample. The sample comprised PBMCs or T cells enriched from blood (not recorded which). Every receptor here comes from a man aged 25 to 40 who had recovered from COVID-19.

The rearrangement joins TRBV7-9 to TRBJ1-4; no definite D call. V lost 2 bases, J lost 10 bases, and 8 bases lay in between. The CDR3 consists of 12 residues. CDR1 and CDR2 from the germline V gene are SEHNR and FQNEAQ (reference sequence). This chain's CDR3 is CASSLSVGKLFF. CDR3 coding DNA: TGTGCCAGCAGCTTAAGCGTGGGAAAACTGTTTTTT. The full variable domain, in which reference TRBV7-9 and TRBJ1-4 provide the parts outside the CDR3, is DTGVSQNPRHKITKRGQNVTFRCDPISEHNRLYWYRQTLGQGPEFLTYFQNEAQLEKSRLLSDRFSAERPKGSFSTLEIQRTEQGDSAMYLCASSLSVGKLFFGSGTQLSVL.

J is TRBJ1-5 and V is TRBV3-1 (or the pseudogene TRBV3-2); D unresolved. The germline V and J ends were trimmed by 4 bases and 7 bases, with 11 bases remaining between them. Germline CDR1 LGHDT, CDR2 YNNKEL (reference sequence). This CDR3 spans 13 amino acids. CDR3 sequence reads: CASSPDLGQPQHF. In nucleotides, the CDR3 is TGTGCCAGCAGCCCAGACCTAGGACAGCCCCAGCATTTT.

CDR3 in DNA: TGTGCCAGTAGTGAACAGGGGGCAGGTTCACCCCTCCACTTT. Protein sequence: CASSEQGAGSPLHF. V is TRBV19 and J is TRBJ1-6; 9 nucleotides agree with TRBD1. V shed 5 bases, J shed 9 bases, and the junction held 5 bases outside the gene matches. This CDR3 region has 14 residues. Germline V gives CDR1 LNHDA, CDR2 SQIVND (reference sequence).

The chain is built from TRBV4-1 and TRBJ1-1; maybe TRBD1 (5 bases). The germline V and J ends were trimmed by 1 base and 5 bases, with 11 bases remaining between them. The CDR3 runs to 14 residues. Germline CDR1 reads MGHRA; CDR2 reads YSYEKL. The CDR3 spells CASSQAGLLTEAFF. CDR3 nucleotide sequence: TGCGCCAGCAGCCAAGCAGGGTTATTGACTGAAGCTTTCTTT.

In this sample, this clone turned up a few times. The chain links TRBV2 to TRBJ2-5; a possible D gene is TRBD1 (6 bases). The CDR3 contains 15 residues. CDR1 is SNHLY and CDR2 is FYNNEI in the germline V gene. The V end lost 5 bases, the J end lost 2 bases, and 15 bases lay between the germline ends. This chain's CDR3 is CASSPRTAVQETQYF. The DNA for the CDR3 is TGTGCCAGCAGTCCTCGGACAGCGGTACAAGAGACCCAGTACTTC. Together with reference TRBV2 and TRBJ2-5, the CDR3 gives the full variable domain: EPEVTQTPSHQVTQMGQEVILRCVPISNHLYFYWYRQILGQKVEFLVSFYNNEISEKSEIFDDQFSVERPDGSNFTLKIRSTKLEDSAMYFCASSPRTAVQETQYFGPGTRLLVL.

The chain combines TRBV14 with TRBJ2-1; tentative D call: TRBD2 (5 bases). Germline assignment: CDR1 SGHDN and CDR2 FVKESK. V was clipped by 0 bases and J by 4 bases, with 16 bases between them. CDR3 size: 17 residues. CDR3 DNA sequence: TGTGCCAGCAGCCAAGATCACCCGAGCGGCGGATACAATGAGCAGTTCTTC. It yields the protein CASSQDHPSGGYNEQFF.

The chain combines TRBV7-9 with TRBJ1-4, with a tentative D call TRBD1 (5 bases). The CDR3 is 15 residues long. Germline V gene data show CDR1 as SEHNR and CDR2 as FQNEAQ (reference sequence). V dropped 2 bases and J dropped 2 bases, with 9 bases sitting between them. For the CDR3, the DNA is TGTGCCAGCAGCTTACTGGAGGGGACTAATGAAAAACTGTTTTTT. Encoded protein: CASSLLEGTNEKLFF.

The chain is built from TRBV10-3 and TRBJ2-6; possible D gene TRBD1, 7 bases. Between the trimmed V and J ends, which lost 11 bases and 2 bases, there was a span of 13 bases. Germline CDR1 and CDR2: ENHRY and SYGVKD. The CDR3 runs to 14 residues. Written as DNA, the CDR3 is TGTGCCTCTCAGGGGGGAGCTGGGGCCAACGTCCTGACTTTC. Its translation: CASQGGAGANVLTF.

The chain uses TRBV6-6 and TRBJ2-5; D ambiguous. In germline, CDR1 is MNHNY, CDR2 SVGAGI (reference sequence). Trimming removed 4 bases from V and 9 bases from J, with 9 bases in between. The CDR3 extends over 11 amino acids. DNA of the CDR3: TGTGCCAGCAGTTTTGAGATAGCCCAGTACTTC. Translation gives CASSFEIAQYF.

The chain carries TRBV19 and TRBJ1-3, with unresolved D. V was cut by 5 bases and J by 4 bases, with 15 bases left in between. In germline, CDR1 is LNHDA, CDR2 SQIVND (reference sequence). The CDR3 loop spans 15 amino acids. In DNA form, the CDR3 reads TGTGCCAGTAGTCCTGAGTATCGGGGAGGAAACACCATATATTTT. This sequence encodes CASSPEYRGGNTIYF.

The chain links TRBV11-3 to TRBJ2-2, with TRBD2 identical over 14 bases. This CDR3 is built from 17 residues. The germline V gene has CDR1 SGHNT and CDR2 YENEEA. J was trimmed by 10 bases and V by 4 bases; bases with no gene match: 11. The CDR3 sequence: CASSSQPGTSGGLELFF. The CDR3 DNA reads TGTGCCAGCAGCTCACAGCCGGGGACTAGCGGGGGTTTGGAGCTGTTTTTT.

This rearrangement joins TRBV30 to TRBJ1-2, with D unclear. Looked up from germline, CDR1 is GTSNPN and CDR2 is SVGIG (reference sequence). Trimming took 6 bases from V and 8 from J, leaving 16 bases between them. This CDR3 has 12 amino acids. In DNA form, the CDR3 reads TGTGCCTGCACCTTCGGACTCGGGGGCTACACCTTC. Translating it yields CACTFGLGGYTF.